The 23 T cell receptor beta chains presented below share a single source sample, sequenced in a study of blood T cell repertoires in COVID-19. Method: immunoSEQ multiplex PCR; TCRdb's copy keeps in-frame clones and lacks some. Here the sample spans under 450,000 clones, more than 65% being singletons. Material for sequencing was peripheral blood. These TCRs come from a human donor with acute or convalescent COVID-19. The donor label of this sample is uncertain.

This chain uses TRBV27 with TRBJ2-2; D is unclear. V dropped 4 bases and J dropped 6 bases, with 12 bases sitting between them. Germline CDR1 reads MNHEY; CDR2 reads SMNVEV (reference sequence). The CDR3 runs 14 residues. The DNA of the CDR3 is TGTGCCAGCAGTTCCAACACGGAGCCCGGGGAGCTGTTTTTT. Protein sequence: CASSSNTEPGELFF.

This chain uses TRBV4-1 with TRBJ1-1, with 9 positions matching TRBD1. Trimming took 4 bases from V and 5 from J; bases not matched to a gene: 5. Germline CDR1 is MGHRA and CDR2 is YSYEKL. The CDR3 is 14 residues long. DNA of the CDR3: TGCGCCAGCAGCCTCGGACAGGGGAGGACTGAAGCTTTCTTT. It specifies CASSLGQGRTEAFF.

The chain's CDR3 is CASSSGRGEKLFF. The DNA of the CDR3 is TGTGCCAGTAGCTCAGGGCGCGGTGAAAAACTGTTTTTT. The gene calls are TRBV19 and TRBJ1-4; D might be TRBD1 (5 bases). From germline, CDR1 is LNHDA and CDR2 SQIVND (reference sequence). There are 13 residues in the CDR3. Deletions cut 6 bases from V and 7 bases from J, with 12 bases between.

Concerning this clone: Other DNA sequences within the sample encode an identical CDR3. The chain recombines TRBV5-6 with TRBJ1-2, with D uncertain. This CDR3 contains 12 residues. V lost 5 bases, J lost 3 bases, and 8 bases lay in between. Germline V lookup: CDR1 SGHDT, CDR2 YYEEEE. CDR3 region: CASSLGDYGYTF. The CDR3 DNA is TGTGCCAGCAGTCTGGGAGACTATGGCTACACCTTC.

This chain links TRBV2 with TRBJ1-2; the D gene is possibly TRBD1 (5 bases). Germline CDR1 reads SNHLY; CDR2 reads FYNNEI. This CDR3 is built from 13 residues. Trimming shortened V by 5 bases and J by 5 bases, and 12 bases separated the two germline ends. CDR3: CASSKDTKYGYTF. The CDR3 DNA follows: TGTGCCAGCAGTAAGGACACGAAGTATGGCTACACCTTC.

The chain links TRBV29-1 to TRBJ1-2; D is uncertain. Germline-derived CDR1 and CDR2 are SQVTM and ANQGSEA. This CDR3 comprises 14 residues. V was pared by 6 bases and J by 0 bases, with 14 bases between. CDR3 protein: CSVANRLANYGYTF. CDR3 DNA sequence: TGCAGCGTAGCTAATCGGTTGGCTAACTATGGCTACACCTTC.

Notes on this clone: This sample also contains other DNA sequences that code for the same CDR3. This chain uses TRBV2 with TRBJ1-5, with 7 bases aligning to TRBD1. This CDR3 comprises 14 residues. The germline gives CDR1 SNHLY, CDR2 FYNNEI. The junction had 4 bases not matched to a gene; V was cut back by 4 bases and J by 4 bases. CDR3 sequence (DNA): TGTGCCAGCAGTGGACAGGGAGGAAATCAGCCCCAGCATTTT. As protein: CASSGQGGNQPQHF.

The genes are TRBV5-4 and TRBJ1-1; perhaps TRBD1 as D (5 bases). The CDR3 spans 14 residues. Trimming cost V 2 bases and J 6 bases, with 14 bases left between them. Germline V gene lookup returns CDR1 SGHNT and CDR2 YYREEE (reference sequence). The CDR3 here is CASSFGGGESEAFF. The CDR3 nucleotides are TGTGCCAGCAGCTTCGGTGGAGGGGAGTCTGAAGCTTTCTTT.

V gene TRBV5-4 combines with J gene TRBJ1-2; TRBD1 is a possible D gene (6 bases). V was pared by 0 bases and J by 2 bases, with 14 bases between. Germline V lookup: CDR1 SGHNT, CDR2 YYREEE (reference sequence). The CDR3 runs 16 residues. The CDR3 DNA reads as TGTGCCAGCAGCTTGGAGGCGGGGGGCGCAAACTATGGCTACACCTTC. Translated: CASSLEAGGANYGYTF.

This chain uses TRBV30 with TRBJ1-3, with no clear D. CDR1 is GTSNPN, CDR2 SVGIG, per germline (reference sequence). The V and J ends lost 5 bases and 0 bases respectively, with 8 bases between them. CDR3 length: 13 residues. The CDR3 bases are TGTGCCTGGGGGTACTACTCTGGAAACACCATATATTTT. Its protein is CAWGYYSGNTIYF.

The V call is TRBV7-8, the J call TRBJ2-3; 7 bases agree with TRBD1. J was trimmed by 5 bases and V by 1 base; bases with no gene match: 3. The CDR3 has 14 amino acids. Germline assignment: CDR1 SGHVS and CDR2 FQNEAQ. CDR3 in amino acids: CASSLETGLDTQYF. The CDR3 DNA sequence: TGTGCCAGCAGCTTAGAGACAGGGCTAGATACGCAGTATTTT.

The chain has TRBV30 and TRBJ1-6; 8 bases agree with TRBD1. The CDR3 contains 16 residues. Looked up from germline, CDR1 is GTSNPN and CDR2 is SVGIG (reference sequence). Trimming at V came to 1 base and at J to 3 bases, leaving 5 bases not matched to a gene. The CDR3 DNA reads as TGTGCCTGGAGTGGGCAGGGGGCAATCTATAATTCACCCCTCCACTTT. As protein: CAWSGQGAIYNSPLHF.

This chain connects TRBV6-2 or TRBV6-3 to TRBJ1-6, with 9 bases matching TRBD1. The V segment lost 4 bases and the J segment 7 bases; nucleotides outside the gene matches: 8. The length of the CDR3 is 16 residues. Germline V gene data show CDR1 as MNHEY and CDR2 as SVGEGT. The CDR3 DNA reads as TGTGCCAGCAGTTCCCAACAGGGGGCGAGCAATTCACCCCTCCACTTT. This codes for CASSSQQGASNSPLHF.

The chain recombines TRBV30 with TRBJ1-5; D gene unclear. This CDR3 is built from 13 residues. V lost 7 bases and J lost 4, with 14 bases in between. Germline CDR1 is GTSNPN and CDR2 is SVGIG (reference sequence). The CDR3 DNA reads as TGTGCCTCGGCGAGGGCAGTGAATCAGCCCCAGCATTTT. As protein: CASARAVNQPQHF.

This clone has only a few counts. The chain recombines TRBV10-3 with TRBJ1-1, with 11 bases lining up with TRBD1. After removal of 2 bases from V and 8 bases from J, the junction contained 7 bases not matched to a gene. The CDR3 is 15 residues long. Germline CDR1 and CDR2: ENHRY and SYGVKD. The CDR3 is CAISEDGRTGGEAFF. The CDR3 DNA reads TGTGCCATCAGTGAGGACGGTCGGACAGGGGGCGAAGCTTTCTTT.

Of note for this clone: Distinct nucleotide sequences in the sample also encode this CDR3. This chain uses TRBV18 with TRBJ2-7; D not resolved. The V end lost 2 bases, the J end lost 0 bases, and 5 bases lay between the germline ends. The CDR3 sequence is 13 residues long. Germline values: CDR1 KGHSH, CDR2 LQKENI. CDR3 sequence: CASSPGSSYEQYF. CDR3 DNA sequence: TGTGCCAGCTCACCAGGCAGCTCCTACGAGCAGTACTTC. Drawing the rest from reference TRBV18 and TRBJ2-7, the complete variable domain is NAGVMQNPRHLVRRRGQEARLRCSPMKGHSHVYWYRQLPEEGLKFMVYLQKENIIDESGMPKERFSAEFPKEGPSILRIQQVVRGDSAAYFCASSPGSSYEQYFGPGTRLTVT.

This chain uses TRBV19 with TRBJ1-5; a possible D gene is TRBD1 (5 bases). This CDR3 has 13 amino acids. The germline CDR1 and CDR2 sequences are LNHDA and SQIVND (reference sequence). V lost 9 bases to trimming and J lost 3 bases, with 12 bases between them. CDR3 sequence reads: CASVGGDNQPQHF. CDR3 coding DNA: TGTGCCAGCGTGGGGGGGGACAATCAGCCCCAGCATTTT. Full variable domain (outside the CDR3, taken from reference TRBV19 and TRBJ1-5): DGGITQSPKYLFRKEGQNVTLSCEQNLNHDAMYWYRQDPGQGLRLIYYSQIVNDFQKGDIAEGYSVSREKKESFPLTVTSAQKNPTAFYLCASVGGDNQPQHFGDGTRLSIL.

This CDR3 reads CAISLASTF. CDR3 nucleotide sequence: TGTGCCATATCCCTTGCGTCCACCTTC. This chain connects TRBV2 to TRBJ1-2, with D hard to call. Per germline, CDR1 SNHLY and CDR2 FYNNEI. The V and J ends lost 10 bases and 13 bases respectively, with 13 bases between them. The CDR3 covers 9 residues. Combining the CDR3 with reference TRBV2 and TRBJ1-2 gives the whole variable domain EPEVTQTPSHQVTQMGQEVILRCVPISNHLYFYWYRQILGQKVEFLVSFYNNEISEKSEIFDDQFSVERPDGSNFTLKIRSTKLEDSAMYFCAISLASTFGSGTRLTVV.

On this clone: Other DNA variants within this sample encode the same CDR3. The chain combines TRBV6-5 with TRBJ1-4; tentative D call: TRBD1 (5 bases). The germline CDR1 and CDR2 sequences are MNHEY and SVGAGI. The V gene lost 0 bases and the J gene lost 4 bases, with 9 bases spanning the gap. The CDR3 runs 15 residues. Here the CDR3 reads CASSYSTASNEKLFF. In DNA, the CDR3 is TGTGCCAGCAGTTACTCGACAGCCAGTAATGAAAAACTGTTTTTT.

The genes are TRBV6-2 or TRBV6-3 and TRBJ2-7, with 10 bases matching TRBD2. The CDR3 has 18 amino acids. The V and J ends lost 2 bases and 3 bases, in that order; junction bases with no gene match: 13. Germline-derived CDR1 and CDR2 are MNHEY and SVGEGT. DNA of the CDR3: TGTGCCAGCAGTTACCCGTTTCGCGGCCTAGCGGGAGTCTACGAGCAGTACTTC. It yields the protein CASSYPFRGLAGVYEQYF.

This clone came up once. This chain uses TRBV27 with TRBJ2-1; 14 positions match TRBD2. Per germline, CDR1 MNHEY and CDR2 SMNVEV (reference sequence). This CDR3 region has 15 residues. V was clipped by 10 bases and J by 8 bases; unmatched bases: 10. The CDR3 DNA follows: TGTGCCACCACGCGAGGGACTAGCGGGAGCCATGAGCAGTTCTTC. Its protein is CATTRGTSGSHEQFF.

The chain recombines TRBV28 with TRBJ1-4; unclear D gene. This CDR3 has 13 amino acids. The V gene's germline CDR1 is MDHEN and CDR2 SYDVKM. Trimming removed 6 bases at V and 7 bases at J, with 12 bases between. The CDR3 region has the DNA TGTGCCAGCAGCCGTGCGGGAGTTGAAAAACTGTTTTTT. Protein sequence: CASSRAGVEKLFF.

The gene calls are TRBV7-2 and TRBJ1-1; D uncertain. CDR3 size: 14 residues. Germline V gene lookup returns CDR1 SGHTA and CDR2 FQGNSA. Trimming took 5 bases from V and 8 from J, leaving 18 bases between them. For the CDR3, the DNA is TGTGCCAGCAGCGTTCGACGGGGAAGTGGAGAAGCTTTCTTT. Translating it yields CASSVRRGSGEAFF.